The clone carrying this T cell receptor beta chain occurred a few times. The V end lost 5 bases, the J end lost 0 bases, and 13 bases lay between the germline ends. The length of the CDR3 is 15 residues. The germline gives CDR1 PRHDT, CDR2 FYEKMQ (reference sequence). Specified time point: persistent/refractory GD, antithyroid drugs over 5 years with positive TRAb. Following extraction of RNA from PBMCs, that RNA was used to make the TCR library. Library construction for TCR beta used iRepertoire HTBI primers and Arm-PCR of CDR3 regions. The authors' processing: Segment identification across samples yielded around 61 TRBV and around 13 TRBJ segments. TCRdb independently ran MiXCR on the multiplex PCR reads; one entry per CDR3 protein. It is TCRdb's table, rather than the study itself, that gives the V and J calls and clone size. Of 310,000 or so distinct CDR3 sequences listed, 15% to 20% are singletons.

The record originates from a study of regulatory T cells in long-lasting Graves disease. The chain uses TRBV13 and TRBJ1-1; weak D call: TRBD1 (5 bases). The TCR sequence derives from a female donor with Graves disease. The sample in question was peripheral blood mononuclear cells (PBMCs), obtained when the disease was refractory, from a patient treated with antithyroid drugs. The CDR3 loop is CASSHPTDMNTEAFF. CDR3 nucleotides: TGTGCCAGCAGCCACCCGACAGACATGAACACTGAAGCTTTCTTT.